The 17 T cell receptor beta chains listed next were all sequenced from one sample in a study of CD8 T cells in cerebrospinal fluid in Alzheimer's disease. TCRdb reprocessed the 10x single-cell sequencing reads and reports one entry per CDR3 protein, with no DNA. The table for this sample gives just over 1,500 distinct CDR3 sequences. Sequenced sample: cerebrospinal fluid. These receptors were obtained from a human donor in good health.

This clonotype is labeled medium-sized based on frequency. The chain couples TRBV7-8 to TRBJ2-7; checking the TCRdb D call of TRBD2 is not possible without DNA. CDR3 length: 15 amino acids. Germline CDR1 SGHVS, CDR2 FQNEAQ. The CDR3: CASSLGGGGAYEQYF.

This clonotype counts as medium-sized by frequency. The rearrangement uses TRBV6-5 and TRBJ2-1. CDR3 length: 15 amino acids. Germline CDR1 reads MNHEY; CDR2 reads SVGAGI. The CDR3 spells CASSYRSRTYNEQFF.

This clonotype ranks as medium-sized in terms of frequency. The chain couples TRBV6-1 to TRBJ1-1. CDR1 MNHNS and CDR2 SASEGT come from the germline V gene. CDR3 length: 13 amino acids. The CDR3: CASRKGQNTEAFF.

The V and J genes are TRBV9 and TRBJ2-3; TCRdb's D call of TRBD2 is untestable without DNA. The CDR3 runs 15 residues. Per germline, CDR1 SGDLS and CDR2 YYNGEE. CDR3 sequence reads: CASSGRLAGGDTQYF.

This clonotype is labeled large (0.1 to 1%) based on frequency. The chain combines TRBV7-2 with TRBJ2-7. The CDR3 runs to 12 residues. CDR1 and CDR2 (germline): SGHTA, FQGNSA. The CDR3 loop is CASSRISREQYF.

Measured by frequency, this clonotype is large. CDR3 region: CASSQARTVSEAFF. J is TRBJ1-1 and V is TRBV3-1. There are 14 residues in the CDR3. Germline CDR1 reads LGHDT; CDR2 reads YNNKEL (reference sequence).

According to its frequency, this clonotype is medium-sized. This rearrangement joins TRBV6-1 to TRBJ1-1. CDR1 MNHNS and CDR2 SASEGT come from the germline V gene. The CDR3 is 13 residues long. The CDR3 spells CASSDQVHTEAFF.

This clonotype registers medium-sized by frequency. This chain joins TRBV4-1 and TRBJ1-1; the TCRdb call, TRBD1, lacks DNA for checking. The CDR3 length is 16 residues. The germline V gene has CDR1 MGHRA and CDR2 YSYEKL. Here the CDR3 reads CASSQVQGASNTEAFF.

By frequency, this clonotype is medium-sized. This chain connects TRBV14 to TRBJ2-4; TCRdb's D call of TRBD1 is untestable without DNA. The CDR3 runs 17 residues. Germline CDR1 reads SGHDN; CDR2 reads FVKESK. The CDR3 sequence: CASSQDSMAGTKNIQYF.

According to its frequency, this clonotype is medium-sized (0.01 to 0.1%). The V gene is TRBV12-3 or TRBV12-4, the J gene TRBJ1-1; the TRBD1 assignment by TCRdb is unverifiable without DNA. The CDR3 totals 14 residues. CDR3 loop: CASSATGLGTEAFF.

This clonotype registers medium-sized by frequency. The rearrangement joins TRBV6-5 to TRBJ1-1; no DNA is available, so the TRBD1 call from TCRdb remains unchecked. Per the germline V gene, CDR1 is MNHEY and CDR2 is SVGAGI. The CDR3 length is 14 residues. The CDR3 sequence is CASSYHRGSTEAFF.

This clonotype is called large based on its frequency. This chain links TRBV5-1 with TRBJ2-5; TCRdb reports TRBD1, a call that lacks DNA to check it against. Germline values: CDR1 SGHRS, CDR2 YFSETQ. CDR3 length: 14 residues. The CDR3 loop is CASGEKGGAETQYF. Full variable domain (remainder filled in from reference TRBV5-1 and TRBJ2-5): KAGVTQTPRYLIKTRGQQVTLSCSPISGHRSVSWYQQTPGQGLQFLFEYFSETQRNKGNFPGRFSGRQFSNSRSEMNVSTLELGDSALYLCASGEKGGAETQYFGPGTRLLVL.

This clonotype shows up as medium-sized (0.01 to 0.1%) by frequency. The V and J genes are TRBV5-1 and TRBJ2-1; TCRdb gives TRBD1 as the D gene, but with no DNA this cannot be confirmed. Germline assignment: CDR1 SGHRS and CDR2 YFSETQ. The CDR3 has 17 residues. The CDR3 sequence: CASSLEHRRRFGNEQFF.

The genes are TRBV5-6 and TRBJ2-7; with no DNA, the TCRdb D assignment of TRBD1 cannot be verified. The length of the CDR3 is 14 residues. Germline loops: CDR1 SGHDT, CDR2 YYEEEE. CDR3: CASSLVVSTYEQYF.

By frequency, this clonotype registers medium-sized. The chain's CDR3 is CSVDTLGQSLAFF. The chain joins TRBV20-1 to TRBJ1-1; the D call of TRBD1 rests on TCRdb alone, since no DNA is present to check it. The germline CDR1 and CDR2 sequences are DFQATT and SNEGSKA (reference sequence). This CDR3 has 13 amino acids.

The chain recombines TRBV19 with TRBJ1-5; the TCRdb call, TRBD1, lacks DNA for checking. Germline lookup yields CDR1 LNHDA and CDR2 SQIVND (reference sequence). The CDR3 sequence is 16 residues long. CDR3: CASSGLQGTPNQPQHF.

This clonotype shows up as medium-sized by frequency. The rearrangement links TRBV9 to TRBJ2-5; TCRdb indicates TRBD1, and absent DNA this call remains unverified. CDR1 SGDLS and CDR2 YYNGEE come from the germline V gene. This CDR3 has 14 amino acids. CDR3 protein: CASSEDGAQETQYF.